This TCR beta chain was identified in a study of graft-versus-host responses after intestinal transplantation. This CDR3 has 13 residues. The V and J ends lost 5 bases and 4 bases respectively, with 12 bases between them. CDR1 is LGHNT and CDR2 is FRNRAP in the germline V gene. Turning to this clone: The antigen is not known.

Sequencing was performed with immunoSEQ multiplex PCR; in TCRdb, only in-frame clones are kept and a portion is missing. The sample lists tens of thousands of clones, about 90% occurring once. The sequence derives from a human donor who received an intestinal transplant. The starting material was unstimulated CD4+ T cells sorted from spleen or lymph node cells, obtained before intestinal transplant. The V gene is TRBV12-5, the J gene TRBJ2-7, with D tentatively TRBD1 (6 bases). This CDR3 reads CASGPSGEYEQYF. The CDR3 DNA is TGTGCTAGTGGTCCATCAGGGGAATACGAGCAGTACTTC.